The subject of this entry is one TCR beta chain. Its cognate antigen is unknown. TCRdb's table, derived via immunoSEQ multiplex PCR, lists solely in-frame clones and lacks some. The sample comprises 2,500,000 or so clones, just over 90% of which are singletons, and roughly 0.15% rests with the top ten. These data originate in a study of shared clonotypes between healthy human individuals. Study conclusions and caveats: Estimated richness was generally greater in naive than memory subsets. In having few donors, the study represented limited genetic and exposure-history diversity. Clonotypes shared by all four donors outscored non-shared clonotypes in generation probability. The naive CD4 repertoires of several donors were compared, and approximately 5.3% of clonotypes were shared.

Germline-derived CDR1 and CDR2 are LGHNA and YSLEER. Deletions cut 1 base from V and 6 bases from J, with 7 bases between. There are 12 residues in the CDR3. V gene TRBV4-3 combines with J gene TRBJ2-7, with a possible D match to TRBD1 (5 bases). The source is a man younger than 35 in good health. The sample consisted of naive CD4+ T cells sorted from blood. The subset: CD45RA+ positively selected. The CDR3 DNA reads TGCGCCAGCAGCCAAGGGGGCCGCGAGCAGTACTTC. Encoded protein: CASSQGGREQYF.